Below, 17 T cell receptor beta chains from the same sample are listed, as sequenced in a study of blood T cell repertoires in COVID-19. The protocol was immunoSEQ multiplex PCR, while the TCRdb copy is restricted to in-frame clones and leaves out a portion. The sample shows around 40,000 clones, 70% to 90% of them seen only once. Source material: peripheral blood. Receptors originate from a human donor in a cohort sampled during active COVID-19.

This clone has just one count. The rearrangement uses TRBV15 and TRBJ1-1; D unresolved. The CDR3 consists of 13 residues. Germline V gene lookup returns CDR1 LNHNV and CDR2 YYDKDF (reference sequence). Trimming took off 1 base at V and 1 base at J, with 4 bases between the two ends. In DNA form, the CDR3 reads TGTGCCACCAGCAGAGGGCCGAACACTGAAGCTTTCTTT. It yields the protein CATSRGPNTEAFF.

The chain joins TRBV7-8 to TRBJ2-3, with D tentatively TRBD1 (5 bases). The CDR3 is 14 residues long. Trimming cost V 5 bases and J 0 bases, with 9 bases left between them. The germline CDR1 and CDR2 sequences are SGHVS and FQNEAQ. The DNA of the CDR3 is TGTGCCAGCAGCCAGCGACAGAGCACAGATACGCAGTATTTT. Translating it yields CASSQRQSTDTQYF. Based on the CDR3 plus reference TRBV7-8 and TRBJ2-3, the full variable domain is GAGVSQSPRYKVAKRGQDVALRCDPISGHVSLFWYQQALGQGPEFLTYFQNEAQLDKSGLPSDRFFAERPEGSVSTLKIQRTQQEDSAVYLCASSQRQSTDTQYFGPGTRLTVL.

This clone was counted once. V and J are TRBV5-4 and TRBJ2-7, with TRBD1 matching 9 bases. CDR3 size: 14 residues. The V gene's germline CDR1 is SGHNT and CDR2 YYREEE (reference sequence). The trim removed 0 bases at V and 3 bases at J, leaving 1 base unmatched. DNA for the CDR3: TGTGCCAGCAGCTTGGGGGGACAGGGCTACGAGCAGTACTTC. This gives the protein CASSLGGQGYEQYF.

V and J are TRBV27 and TRBJ2-2; TRBD2 might be the D (5 bases). V was pared by 5 bases and J by 7 bases, with 17 bases between. Germline CDR1 reads MNHEY; CDR2 reads SMNVEV (reference sequence). The CDR3 runs 15 residues. CDR3 nucleotides: TGTGCCAGCAGTCCGTCTCGAGGGCCCGGCGGGGAGCTGTTTTTT. Translating gives CASSPSRGPGGELFF.

This chain uses TRBV5-1 with TRBJ2-2; 7 bases are shared with TRBD1. Losses at the gene ends were 4 bases for V and 3 bases for J; bases not matched to a gene: 3. Germline CDR1 is SGHRS and CDR2 is YFSETQ. CDR3 length: 14 amino acids. The CDR3 DNA reads TGCGCCAGCAGCCCACAGGGGCACACCGGGGAGCTGTTTTTT. Translating gives CASSPQGHTGELFF.

The V call is TRBV5-1, the J call TRBJ2-7; 11 positions match TRBD1. CDR1 is SGHRS and CDR2 is YFSETQ in the germline V gene. CDR3 length equals 14 residues. After removal of 4 bases from V and 4 bases from J, the junction contained 4 bases not matched to a gene. The CDR3 DNA follows: TGCGCCAGCAGCAGCGGGACAGGGGGTTACGAGCAGTACTTC. The encoded protein is CASSSGTGGYEQYF.

The J gene is TRBJ2-7, the V gene TRBV6-5, with 10 bases aligning to TRBD2. In germline, CDR1 is MNHEY, CDR2 SVGAGI. The CDR3 has 16 residues. The junction had 6 bases not matched to a gene; V was cut back by 2 bases and J by 2 bases. The CDR3 is CASSYTTSGAAYEQYF. The CDR3 coding sequence is TGTGCCAGCAGTTACACTACTAGCGGGGCCGCCTACGAGCAGTACTTC.

This rearrangement joins TRBV4-3 to TRBJ2-3; 14 nucleotides align to TRBD2. The CDR3 runs 19 residues. Germline values: CDR1 LGHNA, CDR2 YSLEER. V lost 1 base and J lost 0; bases outside the gene matches: 6. The CDR3 is CASSQGRTSGGTSTDTQYF. CDR3 coding DNA: TGCGCCAGCAGCCAAGGCAGGACTAGCGGGGGGACCAGCACAGATACGCAGTATTTT.

V gene TRBV12-3 or TRBV12-4 combines with J gene TRBJ1-2; 7 bases line up with TRBD1. The V segment lost 6 bases and the J segment 8 bases; nucleotides outside the gene matches: 9. CDR3 length equals 13 residues. The CDR3 protein is CASRHTGVGGYTF. The CDR3 DNA reads as TGTGCCAGCAGACACACAGGGGTGGGGGGCTACACCTTC.

This clone appeared a single time. The chain couples TRBV27 to TRBJ1-3, with a possible D match to TRBD1 (5 bases). Trimming removed 10 bases at V and 10 bases at J, with 20 bases between. CDR1 and CDR2 (germline): MNHEY, SMNVEV (reference sequence). The CDR3 length is 13 residues. The CDR3 DNA reads as TGTGCCAACCAGGGACTCCCCTGTGAGACCATATATTTT. Translation: CANQGLPCETIYF.

The chain employs TRBV5-1 and TRBJ2-2, with TRBD2 matching 7 bases. CDR3 length: 18 amino acids. Trimming removed 0 bases from V and 5 bases from J; junction bases left unmatched: 13. The V gene's germline CDR1 is SGHRS and CDR2 YFSETQ. CDR3 nucleotides: TGCGCCAGCAGCTTGGCCGGGAGGCTTGGCTTGGGAACCGGGGAGCTGTTTTTT. Residues: CASSLAGRLGLGTGELFF.

V usage is TRBV6-5 and J usage is TRBJ1-6; TRBD1 is a possible D gene (6 bases). The V gene lost 6 bases and the J gene lost 7 bases, with 16 bases spanning the gap. Germline CDR1 and CDR2: MNHEY and SVGAGI. The CDR3 runs to 15 residues. The CDR3 DNA sequence: TGTGCCAGCAGGCCCCCCGGGGGGCTCAATTCACCCCTCCACTTT. Its protein is CASRPPGGLNSPLHF.

The V gene is TRBV19, the J gene TRBJ1-1, with 11 bases identical to TRBD1. V gave up 7 bases and J gave up 5 bases; unmatched junction bases: 6. This CDR3 spans 14 amino acids. Germline values: CDR1 LNHDA, CDR2 SQIVND (reference sequence). The chain's CDR3 is CASTPGTGGTEAFF. In DNA, the CDR3 is TGTGCCAGTACACCCGGGACAGGGGGTACTGAAGCTTTCTTT.

The chain couples TRBV6-2 or TRBV6-3 to TRBJ1-1; no definite D call. The germline V and J ends were trimmed by 5 bases and 1 base, with 8 bases remaining between them. CDR3 length: 13 residues. Germline CDR1 and CDR2: MNHEY and SVGEGT. The CDR3 here is CASSLLENTEAFF. CDR3 DNA: TGTGCCAGCAGTCTATTAGAGAACACTGAAGCTTTCTTT.

This clone is a singleton in its sample. The chain joins TRBV7-9 to TRBJ2-7; 11 bases match TRBD2. The CDR3 is made up of 15 amino acids. Germline CDR1 reads SEHNR; CDR2 reads FQNEAQ (reference sequence). Germline trimming cut 4 bases from V and 6 bases from J; bases unmatched to any gene: 8. CDR3 protein: CASSSLLAGDREQYF. The CDR3 bases are TGTGCCAGCAGCTCCCTACTAGCGGGAGACCGCGAGCAGTACTTC.

This chain uses TRBV5-6 with TRBJ2-3, with 10 positions matching TRBD1. CDR1 and CDR2 from the germline V gene are SGHDT and YYEEEE. The CDR3 loop spans 14 amino acids. After removal of 3 bases from V and 7 bases from J, the junction contained 5 bases not matched to a gene. CDR3 sequence (DNA): TGTGCCAGCAGCTGGGACAGGGGTACTCATACGCAGTATTTT. Protein: CASSWDRGTHTQYF. Based on the CDR3 plus reference TRBV5-6 and TRBJ2-3, the full variable domain is DAGVTQSPTHLIKTRGQQVTLRCSPKSGHDTVSWYQQALGQGPQFIFQYYEEEERQRGNFPDRFSGHQFPNYSSELNVNALLLGDSALYLCASSWDRGTHTQYFGPGTRLTVL.

V is TRBV10-3 and J is TRBJ2-1, with 8 bases fitting TRBD2. Germline V lookup: CDR1 ENHRY, CDR2 SYGVKD. CDR3 length: 14 amino acids. The V gene end was trimmed by 7 bases and the J gene end by 6 bases; junction bases not matched to a gene: 8. The CDR3 coding sequence is TGTGCCATCACGGGAGGGCGGACAGCCAATGAGCAGTTCTTC. Encoded protein: CAITGGRTANEQFF.